Listed below are T cell receptor beta chains from one sample, sequenced in a study of technical replicates of blood from a handful of donors. Sequenced by immunoSEQ multiplex PCR; TCRdb stores in-frame clones only, minus some. The table records 65,000 to 95,000 clones, approximately 86% of them present only once. Input material: PBMCs. All receptors come from a human donor in good health. Some clones in this sample may be carry-over from other donors' samples. Both conserved end residues are part of each CDR3. A D gene is named only where the DNA matches it firmly. Rows may omit the clone size; those that give it use once, few, many or a size class.

once	NA	TRBV4-1	11	TRBJ2-2	TGCGCCAGCAGCTTCCACGGGGAGCTGTTTTTT	CASSFHGELFF
NA	TRBD1	TRBV5-6	14	TRBJ1-2	TGTGCCAGCAGCTTGGGGCAGGGGGCAAGGGGCTACACCTTC	CASSLGQGARGYTF
NA	NA	TRBV4-3	14	TRBJ1-1	TGCGCCAGCAGCCAAGGGCAGGGGCCCACTGAAGCTTTCTTT	CASSQGQGPTEAFF
NA	TRBD1	TRBV11-2	15	TRBJ2-4	TGTGCCAGCAGCTCCCGCGGACAGGGACTCTCCATTCAGTACTTC	CASSSRGQGLSIQYF
NA	NA	TRBV9	13	TRBJ2-7	TGTGCCAGCAGCGTAACCGTCGGGGACGAGCAGTACTTC	CASSVTVGDEQYF
NA	TRBD2	TRBV19	16	TRBJ2-1	TGTGCCAGTAGTACCCCGTTAGCGGGAGGTTTTAATGAGCAGTTCTTC	CASSTPLAGGFNEQFF
NA	TRBD2	TRBV5-1	17	TRBJ2-1	TGCGCCAGCAGCTTGCTAGCGGGAGTAAGCTCCTACAATGAGCAGTTCTTC	CASSLLAGVSSYNEQFF
NA	TRBD1	TRBV25-1	16	TRBJ1-6	TGTGCCAGCAGTGCGAAAGACAGGGGGTTTGATTCACCCCTCCACTTT	CASSAKDRGFDSPLHF
NA	TRBD1	TRBV5-6	17	TRBJ1-2	TGTGCCAGCAGCCACCCGCGCGAGGGGGCCCTAAACTATGGCTACACCTTC	CASSHPREGALNYGYTF
NA	TRBD1	TRBV5-1	17	TRBJ2-5	TGCGCCAGCAGCCCGCGTCCCGGGACAGGGACGGGAGAGACCCAGTACTTC	CASSPRPGTGTGETQYF
NA	NA	TRBV4-1	17	TRBJ2-7	TGCGCCAGCAGCCAAGAATCGTCGGGGTCAAGCTCCTACGAGCAGTACTTC	CASSQESSGSSSYEQYF
once	TRBD2	TRBV18	16	TRBJ2-3	TGTGCCAGCTCATATTTTAGCGGGGGGGCCGGAGATACGCAGTATTTT	CASSYFSGGAGDTQYF
NA	TRBD2	TRBV6-1	15	TRBJ2-5	TGTGCCAGCAGTGAACCGGGACTAGCGAAGGAGACCCAGTACTTC	CASSEPGLAKETQYF
NA	TRBD2	TRBV10-3	16	TRBJ2-7	TGTGCCATCAGTGAGTCGTCGGGGGGGGGCCAATACGAGCAGTACTTC	CAISESSGGGQYEQYF
NA	NA	TRBV19	15	TRBJ1-3	TGTGCCAGTAGTATGCAGGGGCGTTCTGGAAACACCATATATTTT	CASSMQGRSGNTIYF